These 15 T cell receptor beta chains originate from one sample sequenced in a study of cytomegalovirus exposure and HLA in healthy donors (dated by TCRdb to the late 2010s). Receptor amplification or capture employed the immunoSEQ multiplex PCR assay. For the multiplex PCR, a mixture combining 60 forward primers for TCR Vbeta segments and 13 reverse primers for TCR Jbeta segments was used. In TCRdb, the immuneACCESS table is reduced to in-frame sequences with V and J assigned. These tables do not hold every clone; where another copy was compared, an unresolved V gene accounts for under half, and the others remain unexplained. Counted in this sample were some 200,000 clones; 75% to 85% of them appeared once. The ten biggest clones cover approximately 1.4% of the sample. Sequencing was performed on PBMCs. The receptors come from a girl under 18 in good health and CMV-seronegative.

Remarks on this clone: A read error may account for a junction end that differs from germline. V gene TRBV7-9 combines with J gene TRBJ2-7; D is unclear. Germline CDR1 and CDR2: SEHNR and FQNEAQ (reference sequence). CDR3 size: 12 residues. The CDR3: CSSSPTEYEQYF. The CDR3, as DNA: TGTTCCAGCAGCCCCACAGAATACGAGCAGTACTTC.

The chain joins TRBV28 to TRBJ2-5; D is uncertain. V shed 3 bases and J shed 7 bases, with 9 bases lying between them. Per the germline V gene, CDR1 is MDHEN and CDR2 is SYDVKM. This CDR3 spans 12 amino acids. Here the CDR3 DNA reads TGTGCCAGCAGTTTGGCCCGTCGGACCCAGTACTTC. Translating it yields CASSLARRTQYF.

This chain connects TRBV7-3 to TRBJ2-3, with a weak D call TRBD1 (6 bases). Germline values: CDR1 SGHTA, CDR2 FQGTGA. CDR3 length: 13 residues. Trimming shortened V by 3 bases and J by 8 bases, and 12 bases separated the two germline ends. In nucleotides, the CDR3 is TGTGCCAGCAGCTTTAACCCCAGGGGTACGCAGTATTTT. Translating gives CASSFNPRGTQYF.

The chain employs TRBV5-1 and TRBJ2-5; the D gene is possibly TRBD2 (6 bases). The germline V gene encodes CDR1 SGHRS and CDR2 YFSETQ. There are 15 residues in the CDR3. The V and J ends lost 7 bases and 2 bases respectively, with 18 bases between them. The DNA for the CDR3 is TGCGCCAGCGGCAGACTAGTAGCGGCTCAAGAGACCCAGTACTTC. Protein sequence: CASGRLVAAQETQYF.

V is TRBV5-1 and J is TRBJ2-5, with TRBD1 as a possible D gene (6 bases). The CDR3 has 15 amino acids. V was trimmed by 0 bases and J by 4 bases, leaving 13 bases between them. The germline CDR1 and CDR2 sequences are SGHRS and YFSETQ. The CDR3 loop reads CASSLAVAGAETQYF. CDR3 DNA sequence: TGCGCCAGCAGCTTGGCCGTGGCAGGGGCAGAGACCCAGTACTTC.

The CDR3 DNA follows: TGTGCCAGCAGCTTGGTGGTCAGGGGAAGGTCTGGGGCCAACGTCCTGACTTTC. This gives the protein CASSLVVRGRSGANVLTF. J is TRBJ2-6 and V is TRBV5-6; perhaps TRBD1 as D (6 bases). The ends were cut back, 0 bases at V and 1 base at J, with 14 bases in the middle. There are 18 residues in the CDR3. Germline CDR1 SGHDT, CDR2 YYEEEE.

This clone is a singleton in its sample. The V call is TRBV5-1, the J call TRBJ1-1; D is perhaps TRBD1 (5 bases). The CDR3 has 13 amino acids. Per germline, CDR1 SGHRS and CDR2 YFSETQ. Between the trimmed V and J ends, which lost 0 bases and 7 bases, there was a span of 10 bases. For the CDR3, the DNA is TGCGCCAGCAGCTTGGGACAGACATTTGAAGCTTTCTTT. Its translation: CASSLGQTFEAFF.

V is TRBV19 and J is TRBJ1-3; 8 nucleotides line up with TRBD1. The CDR3 loop spans 16 amino acids. Germline CDR1 is LNHDA and CDR2 is SQIVND (reference sequence). With 6 bases clipped from V and 3 bases from J, the junction kept 10 bases outside the gene matches. CDR3 protein: CASRKLQGARGNTIYF. CDR3 nucleotides: TGTGCCAGTAGGAAGCTTCAGGGGGCGCGTGGAAACACCATATATTTT.

This sequence joins TRBV5-4 and TRBJ2-7, with a tentative D call TRBD2 (6 bases). From germline, CDR1 is SGHNT and CDR2 YYREEE (reference sequence). V was cut by 4 bases and J by 0 bases, with 17 bases left in between. The CDR3 runs 16 residues. The CDR3, as DNA: TGTGCCAGCAGCCTAAGCCAGATGGGACTCTCCTACGAGCAGTACTTC. Protein product: CASSLSQMGLSYEQYF.

The rearrangement links TRBV19 to TRBJ1-5; 8 nucleotides align to TRBD1. Germline assignment: CDR1 LNHDA and CDR2 SQIVND (reference sequence). With V trimmed by 7 bases and J by 6 bases, 8 bases remained unmatched. This CDR3 has 14 amino acids. The CDR3 sequence: CASTADRAGQPQHF. DNA of the CDR3: TGTGCCAGTACCGCGGACAGGGCAGGTCAGCCCCAGCATTTT. The entire variable domain, with the rest obtained from reference TRBV19 and TRBJ1-5, is as follows: DGGITQSPKYLFRKEGQNVTLSCEQNLNHDAMYWYRQDPGQGLRLIYYSQIVNDFQKGDIAEGYSVSREKKESFPLTVTSAQKNPTAFYLCASTADRAGQPQHFGDGTRLSIL.

This clone has more than one count but fewer than ten. V is TRBV4-3 and J is TRBJ2-7; D not resolved. This CDR3 contains 13 residues. The germline gives CDR1 LGHNA, CDR2 YSLEER. With 1 base removed from V and 4 bases from J, the gap between germline ends came to 8 bases. The CDR3 sequence is CASSQGLGYEQYF. CDR3 bases: TGCGCCAGCAGCCAAGGCCTAGGTTACGAGCAGTACTTC.

This chain joins TRBV19 and TRBJ1-4; no reliable D call. The V gene's germline CDR1 is LNHDA and CDR2 SQIVND (reference sequence). Trimming stripped 10 bases from V and 11 bases from J, with 14 bases between. The CDR3 length is 11 residues. In DNA form, the CDR3 reads TGTGCCACCGGGGAACGCGGGAAACTGTTTTTT. Protein product: CATGERGKLFF. Full variable domain (outside the CDR3, taken from reference TRBV19 and TRBJ1-4): DGGITQSPKYLFRKEGQNVTLSCEQNLNHDAMYWYRQDPGQGLRLIYYSQIVNDFQKGDIAEGYSVSREKKESFPLTVTSAQKNPTAFYLCATGERGKLFFGSGTQLSVL.

The V and J genes are TRBV28 and TRBJ2-1; 8 bases are shared with TRBD2. V trimming: 4 bases; J trimming: 12 bases; junction bases outside the gene matches: 8. The CDR3 runs to 13 residues. Germline CDR1 reads MDHEN; CDR2 reads SYDVKM. The CDR3, as DNA: TGTGCCAGCAGTTCGGGGACTAGTCTTAGGCAGTTCTTC. Protein sequence: CASSSGTSLRQFF.

The genes are TRBV10-3 and TRBJ2-3; 12 bases are shared with TRBD2. The ends lost 6 bases at V and 7 bases at J; junction bases unmatched: 17. There are 18 residues in the CDR3. Germline CDR1 ENHRY, CDR2 SYGVKD. For the CDR3, the DNA is TGTGCCATCAGCGGTGGGCTAGCGGGGGGGGAAAGCTTGAATACGCAGTATTTT. As protein: CAISGGLAGGESLNTQYF.

The chain is built from TRBV29-1 and TRBJ2-2, with D maybe TRBD1 (6 bases). Between the trimmed V and J ends, which lost 5 bases and 1 base, there was a span of 11 bases. This CDR3 is 14 amino acids long. Looked up from germline, CDR1 is SQVTM and CDR2 is ANQGSEA. The chain's CDR3 is CSVNGQMNTGELFF. The CDR3 DNA sequence: TGCAGCGTTAACGGACAGATGAACACCGGGGAGCTGTTTTTT.